These T cell receptor beta chains were read from a single sample in a study of T cell changes during pregnancy in multiple sclerosis. TCRdb's copy holds only in-frame clones and misses some; the assay was immunoSEQ multiplex PCR. The sample shows 30,000 to 35,000 clones, roughly 87% of them seen only once. Specimen: CD8+ T cells from peripheral blood mononuclear cells, collected in the first trimester of pregnancy. These receptors originate from a female donor with multiple sclerosis, enrolled in a pregnancy study. The CDR3 runs from the conserved cysteine through the conserved F or W. D genes are given only for firm matches. Clone sizes are given selectively: once, few, many, or a class where the clone is expanded.

CDR3 length: 14
J gene: TRBJ2-7
clone size: -
V gene: TRBV11-3
D gene: -
CDR3 protein: CASSLGGTTYEQYF
CDR3 DNA: TGTGCCAGCAGCTTAGGGGGCACTACCTACGAGCAGTACTTC

CDR3 length: 14
J gene: TRBJ2-5
clone size: -
V gene: TRBV7-8
D gene: -
CDR3 protein: CASSLEGVPETQYF
CDR3 DNA: TGTGCCAGCAGCTTAGAAGGGGTTCCAGAGACCCAGTACTTC

CDR3 length: 14
J gene: TRBJ2-3
clone size: -
V gene: TRBV5-4
D gene: TRBD2
CDR3 protein: CASSSRGGADTQYF
CDR3 DNA: TGTGCCAGCAGCTCACGGGGGGGAGCAGATACGCAGTATTTT

CDR3 length: 15
J gene: TRBJ2-7
clone size: few
V gene: TRBV11-2
D gene: -
CDR3 protein: CASSLDLSRVYEQYF
CDR3 DNA: TGTGCCAGCAGCTTAGATCTCTCCAGGGTCTACGAGCAGTACTTC

CDR3 length: 13
J gene: TRBJ1-4
clone size: -
V gene: TRBV28
D gene: -
CDR3 protein: CATAVGSNEKLFF
CDR3 DNA: TGTGCCACCGCGGTGGGTTCTAATGAAAAACTGTTTTTT

CDR3 length: 14
J gene: TRBJ1-2
clone size: -
V gene: TRBV19
D gene: -
CDR3 protein: CASSFEVEDYGYTF
CDR3 DNA: TGTGCCAGTAGTTTCGAGGTGGAAGACTATGGCTACACCTTC

CDR3 length: 17
J gene: TRBJ1-4
clone size: -
V gene: TRBV10-3
D gene: TRBD1
CDR3 protein: CAISGGTEATGDEKLFF
CDR3 DNA: TGTGCCATCAGTGGGGGGACAGAGGCGACGGGGGATGAAAAACTGTTTTTT

CDR3 length: 13
J gene: TRBJ2-7
clone size: -
V gene: TRBV25-1
D gene: -
CDR3 protein: CASSFAEAYEQYF
CDR3 DNA: TGTGCCAGCAGTTTTGCGGAGGCCTACGAGCAGTACTTC

CDR3 length: 14
J gene: TRBJ2-7
clone size: -
V gene: TRBV29-1
D gene: TRBD2
CDR3 protein: CSVEGLAGEHEQYF
CDR3 DNA: TGCAGCGTTGAAGGGCTAGCGGGAGAACACGAGCAGTACTTC

CDR3 length: 15
J gene: TRBJ2-7
clone size: -
V gene: TRBV6-6
D gene: -
CDR3 protein: CASIHELVASYEQYF
CDR3 DNA: TGTGCCAGCATCCATGAGTTGGTCGCCTCCTACGAGCAGTACTTC

CDR3 length: 16
J gene: TRBJ2-1
clone size: -
V gene: TRBV28
D gene: -
CDR3 protein: CASSFVLAQSYNEQFF
CDR3 DNA: TGTGCCAGCAGTTTTGTATTAGCCCAGTCCTACAATGAGCAGTTCTTC

CDR3 length: 15
J gene: TRBJ2-2
clone size: -
V gene: TRBV28
D gene: -
CDR3 protein: CASSRRDLDTGELFF
CDR3 DNA: TGTGCCAGCAGCCGCCGGGACTTAGACACCGGGGAGCTGTTTTTT

CDR3 length: 15
J gene: TRBJ2-3
clone size: once
V gene: TRBV27
D gene: -
CDR3 protein: CASSLWGLSTDTQYF
CDR3 DNA: TGTGCCAGCAGTTTATGGGGGCTAAGCACAGATACGCAGTATTTT

CDR3 length: 12
J gene: TRBJ2-7
clone size: -
V gene: TRBV5-5
D gene: -
CDR3 protein: CAINRVPYEQYF
CDR3 DNA: TGTGCCATTAACAGGGTTCCCTACGAGCAGTACTTC

CDR3 length: 13
J gene: TRBJ2-1
clone size: -
V gene: TRBV15
D gene: -
CDR3 protein: CATSNTGWREQFF
CDR3 DNA: TGTGCCACCAGCAACACGGGGTGGAGGGAGCAGTTCTTC

CDR3 length: 13
J gene: TRBJ2-7
clone size: once
V gene: TRBV14
D gene: -
CDR3 protein: CASSQRGSHEQYF
CDR3 DNA: TGTGCCAGCAGCCAACGTGGGAGCCACGAGCAGTACTTC

CDR3 length: 15
J gene: TRBJ1-2
clone size: -
V gene: TRBV4-1
D gene: -
CDR3 protein: CASSQDLFPGAGYTF
CDR3 DNA: TGCGCCAGCAGCCAAGATCTATTCCCAGGGGCTGGCTACACCTTC

CDR3 length: 15
J gene: TRBJ2-3
clone size: -
V gene: TRBV19
D gene: TRBD2
CDR3 protein: CASSILAGGADTQYF
CDR3 DNA: TGTGCCAGTAGTATACTAGCGGGAGGTGCAGATACGCAGTATTTT

CDR3 length: 12
J gene: TRBJ2-3
clone size: -
V gene: TRBV7-2
D gene: -
CDR3 protein: CASSLASDTQYF
CDR3 DNA: TGTGCCAGCAGCTTAGCGAGCGATACGCAGTATTTT

CDR3 length: 16
J gene: TRBJ2-1
clone size: -
V gene: TRBV4-3
D gene: -
CDR3 protein: CASSQGREISYNEQFF
CDR3 DNA: TGCGCCAGCAGCCAAGGGAGGGAAATCTCCTACAATGAGCAGTTCTTC

CDR3 length: 13
J gene: TRBJ2-5
clone size: -
V gene: TRBV7-8
D gene: -
CDR3 protein: CASSGGQRETQYF
CDR3 DNA: TGTGCCAGCAGCGGCGGACAGAGAGAGACCCAGTACTTC

CDR3 length: 16
J gene: TRBJ2-7
clone size: -
V gene: TRBV7-2
D gene: TRBD2
CDR3 protein: CASSLDRAGDPYEQYF
CDR3 DNA: TGTGCCAGCAGCTTAGACAGAGCGGGAGATCCCTACGAGCAGTACTTC

CDR3 length: 13
J gene: TRBJ2-3
clone size: -
V gene: TRBV5-4
D gene: TRBD1
CDR3 protein: CASSWGTGDTQYF
CDR3 DNA: TGTGCCAGCAGCTGGGGGACAGGGGATACGCAGTATTTT

CDR3 length: 15
J gene: TRBJ2-5
clone size: -
V gene: TRBV6-5
D gene: -
CDR3 protein: CASSYSSNSQETQYF
CDR3 DNA: TGTGCCAGCAGTTACTCGTCGAACAGCCAAGAGACCCAGTACTTC

CDR3 length: 15
J gene: TRBJ2-1
clone size: -
V gene: TRBV7-3
D gene: TRBD2
CDR3 protein: CASSLIAGGDNEQFF
CDR3 DNA: TGTGCCAGCAGCTTAATAGCGGGAGGGGACAATGAGCAGTTCTTC

CDR3 length: 16
J gene: TRBJ2-1
clone size: -
V gene: TRBV4-3
D gene: TRBD1
CDR3 protein: CASSQGDRGPYNEQFF
CDR3 DNA: TGCGCCAGCAGCCAAGGGGACAGGGGCCCATACAATGAGCAGTTCTTC

CDR3 length: 15
J gene: TRBJ2-5
clone size: -
V gene: TRBV28
D gene: -
CDR3 protein: CASSLQGSGQETQYF
CDR3 DNA: TGTGCCAGCAGTCTTCAGGGTAGCGGCCAAGAGACCCAGTACTTC

CDR3 length: 13
J gene: TRBJ1-1
clone size: -
V gene: TRBV25-1
D gene: TRBD1
CDR3 protein: CASSGQGDNPAFF
CDR3 DNA: TGTGCCAGCAGCGGACAGGGGGATAATCCAGCTTTCTTT

CDR3 length: 15
J gene: TRBJ1-2
clone size: once
V gene: TRBV6-5
D gene: -
CDR3 protein: CASSYSSVNYYGYTF
CDR3 DNA: TGTGCCAGCAGTTACTCGTCCGTCAACTACTATGGCTACACCTTC

CDR3 length: 16
J gene: TRBJ1-2
clone size: -
V gene: TRBV4-1
D gene: TRBD1
CDR3 protein: CASSQDRGGGEDGYTF
CDR3 DNA: TGCGCCAGCAGCCAAGATCGAGGGGGCGGAGAGGATGGCTACACCTTC

CDR3 length: 16
J gene: TRBJ2-3
clone size: -
V gene: TRBV27
D gene: -
CDR3 protein: CASSPLGGKMTDTQYF
CDR3 DNA: TGTGCCAGCAGTCCCTTGGGCGGGAAAATGACAGATACGCAGTATTTT

CDR3 length: 16
J gene: TRBJ1-6
clone size: -
V gene: TRBV19
D gene: -
CDR3 protein: CASSVQPGLNNSPLHF
CDR3 DNA: TGTGCCAGTAGTGTCCAACCGGGACTTAATAATTCACCCCTCCACTTT

CDR3 length: 14
J gene: TRBJ1-1
clone size: -
V gene: TRBV6-5
D gene: -
CDR3 protein: CASSLRTALTEAFF
CDR3 DNA: TGTGCCAGCAGCTTACGGACAGCCCTCACTGAAGCTTTCTTT

CDR3 length: 16
J gene: TRBJ1-2
clone size: -
V gene: TRBV10-3
D gene: TRBD1
CDR3 protein: CAIRDLNRQGWSGYTF
CDR3 DNA: TGTGCCATCAGAGACCTAAACAGACAGGGATGGAGTGGCTACACCTTC

CDR3 length: 15
J gene: TRBJ2-3
clone size: -
V gene: TRBV5-8
D gene: -
CDR3 protein: CASSLVRLTADTQYF
CDR3 DNA: TGTGCCAGCAGCTTGGTTCGACTCACCGCGGATACGCAGTATTTT

CDR3 length: 16
J gene: TRBJ2-2
clone size: -
V gene: TRBV13
D gene: -
CDR3 protein: CASSPQPGSLTGELFF
CDR3 DNA: TGTGCCAGCAGCCCCCAACCGGGATCGCTCACCGGGGAGCTGTTTTTT

CDR3 length: 16
J gene: TRBJ2-6
clone size: -
V gene: TRBV28
D gene: TRBD1
CDR3 protein: CATMTGAYSGANVLTF
CDR3 DNA: TGTGCCACCATGACAGGGGCTTACTCTGGGGCCAACGTCCTGACTTTC

CDR3 length: 15
J gene: TRBJ2-3
clone size: once
V gene: TRBV6-1
D gene: -
CDR3 protein: CASSEQGGSTDTQYF
CDR3 DNA: TGTGCCAGCAGTGAACAGGGCGGAAGCACAGATACGCAGTATTTT

CDR3 length: 13
J gene: TRBJ1-2
clone size: -
V gene: TRBV27
D gene: -
CDR3 protein: CASSAMGLSGYTF
CDR3 DNA: TGTGCCAGCAGTGCTATGGGCCTCAGTGGCTACACCTTC

CDR3 length: 18
J gene: TRBJ2-7
clone size: -
V gene: TRBV5-1
D gene: -
CDR3 protein: CASSFSPLRGRTDYEQYF
CDR3 DNA: TGCGCCAGCAGCTTCAGCCCCCTTCGGGGTAGGACGGACTACGAGCAGTACTTC

CDR3 length: 16
J gene: TRBJ2-4
clone size: -
V gene: TRBV27
D gene: -
CDR3 protein: CASSSDLRGAKNIQYF
CDR3 DNA: TGTGCCAGCAGTTCGGACCTACGAGGGGCCAAAAACATTCAGTACTTC

CDR3 length: 12
J gene: TRBJ2-7
clone size: -
V gene: TRBV30
D gene: -
CDR3 protein: CAWSTPRVEQYF
CDR3 DNA: TGTGCCTGGAGTACCCCGAGGGTCGAGCAGTACTTC

CDR3 length: 13
J gene: TRBJ1-1
clone size: once
V gene: TRBV27
D gene: -
CDR3 protein: CASSLGGLTEAFF
CDR3 DNA: TGTGCCAGCAGTTTAGGGGGGTTAACTGAAGCTTTCTTT

CDR3 length: 19
J gene: TRBJ2-1
clone size: -
V gene: TRBV7-3
D gene: TRBD2
CDR3 protein: CASSQSLAGGYGTYNEQFF
CDR3 DNA: TGTGCCAGCAGCCAAAGTCTAGCGGGAGGGTACGGGACCTACAATGAGCAGTTCTTC

CDR3 length: 15
J gene: TRBJ1-2
clone size: -
V gene: TRBV6-5
D gene: -
CDR3 protein: CASSYYQGYGYGYTF
CDR3 DNA: TGTGCCAGCAGTTACTATCAGGGCTATGGCTATGGCTACACCTTC

CDR3 length: 13
J gene: TRBJ1-6
clone size: -
V gene: TRBV11-2
D gene: -
CDR3 protein: CASSFLYNSPLHF
CDR3 DNA: TGTGCCAGCAGCTTCTTATATAATTCACCCCTCCACTTT

CDR3 length: 12
J gene: TRBJ2-7
clone size: -
V gene: TRBV5-1
D gene: -
CDR3 protein: CASSGLRAEQYF
CDR3 DNA: TGCGCCAGCTCAGGACTCCGAGCCGAGCAGTACTTC

CDR3 length: 14
J gene: TRBJ2-3
clone size: -
V gene: TRBV27
D gene: -
CDR3 protein: CASSLVAGTDTQYF
CDR3 DNA: TGTGCCAGCAGTTTAGTGGCGGGGACAGATACGCAGTATTTT

CDR3 length: 14
J gene: TRBJ2-1
clone size: -
V gene: TRBV28
D gene: TRBD2
CDR3 protein: CASSYPGTSNEQFF
CDR3 DNA: TGTGCCAGCAGTTATCCCGGGACTAGCAATGAGCAGTTCTTC

CDR3 length: 18
J gene: TRBJ1-1
clone size: -
V gene: TRBV19
D gene: -
CDR3 protein: CASTTLRGPMGMNTEAFF
CDR3 DNA: TGTGCCAGTACCACACTCAGAGGGCCAATGGGCATGAACACTGAAGCTTTCTTT

CDR3 length: 16
J gene: TRBJ1-3
clone size: once
V gene: TRBV9
D gene: -
CDR3 protein: CASSVEGLGSGNTIYF
CDR3 DNA: TGTGCCAGCAGCGTAGAGGGACTGGGGTCTGGAAACACCATATATTTT

CDR3 length: 15
J gene: TRBJ1-4
clone size: -
V gene: TRBV9
D gene: -
CDR3 protein: CASSVAWGRNEKLFF
CDR3 DNA: TGTGCCAGCAGCGTAGCGTGGGGGCGAAATGAAAAACTGTTTTTT

CDR3 length: 15
J gene: TRBJ2-1
clone size: -
V gene: TRBV10-3
D gene: -
CDR3 protein: CAISDSGNSYNEQFF
CDR3 DNA: TGTGCCATCAGTGATTCGGGGAACTCCTACAATGAGCAGTTCTTC

CDR3 length: 13
J gene: TRBJ2-1
clone size: -
V gene: TRBV6-5
D gene: TRBD2
CDR3 protein: CASSFAGTSGQFF
CDR3 DNA: TGTGCCAGCAGTTTTGCCGGGACTAGTGGGCAGTTCTTC

CDR3 length: 15
J gene: TRBJ2-3
clone size: -
V gene: TRBV13
D gene: TRBD1
CDR3 protein: CASSARGSGTDTQYF
CDR3 DNA: TGTGCCAGCAGCGCCAGGGGGTCGGGCACAGATACGCAGTATTTT